The 3 T cell receptor beta chains in this list originate from one sample, sequenced in a study of T cells in Graves' hyperthyroidism and ophthalmopathy (dated by TCRdb to the late 2010s). Library prep was done by multiplex PCR. Data came from an Illumina HiSeq 2000. The TCR beta CDR3 regions were amplified from RNA transcripts. The first round of RT-PCR for the TCR CDR3 was performed with the HTBI primer set and the Qiagen OneStep RT-PCR kit. TCRdb ran its own pipeline on the public reads, namely fastp trimming at Q25 and MiXCR clone calling, and kept in-frame beta chains. Every entry covers one CDR3 protein and lists the most common genes and DNA from its rows. Recorded for this sample are 400,000 or so distinct CDR3 sequences; 11% to 15% of them occurred a single time. 25% to 30% of the sample is taken by the ten largest. Sequencing used blood. These receptors were taken from a man in his forties or fifties with Graves' ophthalmopathy.

This clonotype appeared many times. This chain links TRBV20-1 with TRBJ2-5, with D maybe TRBD2 (5 bases). The CDR3 totals 14 residues. Germline loops: CDR1 DFQATT, CDR2 SNEGSKA (reference sequence). Trimming took off 6 bases at V and 7 bases at J, with 21 bases between the two ends. CDR3 region: CSAPPAGGSGTQYF. The CDR3 nucleotides read TGCAGTGCCCCCCCCGCTGGCGGGTCGGGGACCCAGTACTTC.

This clonotype was detected many times. The chain has TRBV7-8 and TRBJ2-5; perhaps TRBD2 as D (6 bases). The ends were cut back, 5 bases at V and 7 bases at J, with 20 bases in the middle. This CDR3 spans 15 amino acids. CDR1 is SGHVS, CDR2 FQNEAQ, per germline. CDR3 DNA sequence: TGTGCCAGCAGCGCCCCGGGAGCGGAGGGCTTGACCCAGTACTTC. Protein product: CASSAPGAEGLTQYF.

This clonotype was seen more than once but under ten times. This chain joins TRBV9 and TRBJ1-1; possibly TRBD1 for D (6 bases). Germline V gene sequence: CDR1 SGDLS, CDR2 YYNGEE. There are 16 residues in the CDR3. V lost 0 bases to trimming and J lost 0 bases, with 12 bases between them. CDR3 nucleotide sequence: TGTGCCAGCAGCGTAGGAGGCGGGACATTGAACACTGAAGCTTTCTTT. It is translated as CASSVGGGTLNTEAFF.